Following are 32 T cell receptor beta chains from one sample sequenced in a study of identical twins. TCRdb fed the 5' RACE reads into MiXCR, producing one record per CDR3 protein. The sample lists 1.5 million to 2 million distinct CDR3 sequences; roughly a third were seen once. Material for sequencing was cord blood. The origin of the receptors is a newborn girl in good health.

This clonotype was detected a few times. The chain employs TRBV10-1 and TRBJ1-4; a possible D gene is TRBD1 (5 bases). The V end was cut by 6 bases, the J end by 3 bases, with 14 bases between. CDR1 is WNHNN, CDR2 SYGVQD, per germline (reference sequence). The CDR3 length is 15 residues. In nucleotides, the CDR3 is TGCGCCAGCAGCCCAGGGAGAGGCCCTAATGAAAAACTGTTTTTT. Its protein product is CASSPGRGPNEKLFF.

This clonotype turned up a few times. The rearrangement uses TRBV6-6 and TRBJ1-6, with 8 bases that match TRBD1. In germline, CDR1 is MNHNY, CDR2 SVGAGI (reference sequence). This CDR3 region has 14 residues. Trimming cost V 6 bases and J 10 bases; bases outside gene matches: 8. CDR3 sequence: CASRPDRDGSPLHF. The CDR3 coding sequence is TGTGCCAGCAGACCGGACAGGGACGGCTCACCCCTCCACTTT.

J is TRBJ1-6 and V is TRBV7-2; D unclear. V lost 5 bases to trimming and J lost 0 bases, with 8 bases between them. The germline V gene encodes CDR1 SGHTA and CDR2 FQGNSA. The CDR3 covers 15 residues. In DNA form, the CDR3 reads TGTGCCAGCAGCCGAGGTACCTCCTATAATTCACCCCTCCACTTT. This translates into CASSRGTSYNSPLHF.

This clonotype came up many times. This chain links TRBV7-9 with TRBJ2-4; D may be TRBD2 (6 bases). The length of the CDR3 is 17 residues. Trimming cost V 1 base and J 0 bases, with 13 bases left between them. Looked up from germline, CDR1 is SEHNR and CDR2 is FQNEAQ (reference sequence). The DNA for the CDR3 is TGTGCCAGCAGCTTAGGTACTAGCAGAGAAGCCAAAAACATTCAGTACTTC. Its protein is CASSLGTSREAKNIQYF.

This clonotype was counted only a few times. This chain links TRBV28 with TRBJ2-5; D remains unclear. The ends were cut back, 6 bases at V and 5 bases at J, with 7 bases in the middle. Germline CDR1 is MDHEN and CDR2 is SYDVKM. CDR3 length equals 11 residues. The CDR3 region is CASSIVETQYF. CDR3 nucleotides: TGTGCCAGCAGCATAGTGGAGACCCAGTACTTC.

In the case of this clonotype: One end of the junction fails to match germline, which may point to a read error. The chain has TRBV24-1 and TRBJ2-1, with D perhaps TRBD1 (5 bases). There are 15 residues in the CDR3. Germline V gene sequence: CDR1 KGHDR, CDR2 SFDVKD. As DNA, the CDR3 is TGTGCCACCATTCAGACAGCCTACACTCTTAATGGGCAGTTCTTC. Encoded protein: CATIQTAYTLNGQFF.

This chain joins TRBV6-1 and TRBJ1-4; 7 bases fit TRBD1. The CDR3 runs 15 residues. Per germline, CDR1 MNHNS and CDR2 SASEGT. V lost 6 bases, J lost 4 bases, and 8 bases stayed unmatched. CDR3 nucleotide sequence: TGTGCCAGCAGGAAAGACAGGGACCTTAATGAAAAACTGTTTTTT. Translation gives CASRKDRDLNEKLFF.

This clonotype has just a few counts. The chain is built from TRBV3-1 and TRBJ2-1; tentatively, D is TRBD2 (5 bases). Deletions cut 5 bases from V and 3 bases from J, with 17 bases between. The CDR3 is 16 residues long. The germline CDR1 and CDR2 sequences are LGHDT and YNNKEL (reference sequence). This chain's CDR3 is CASSSRLYTLYNEQFF. The CDR3 DNA reads as TGTGCCAGCAGCTCCCGACTATATACCCTCTACAATGAGCAGTTCTTC.

This clonotype was detected only a few times. This rearrangement joins TRBV24-1 to TRBJ2-5; possible D gene TRBD2, 6 bases. The CDR3 covers 16 residues. Trimming removed 0 bases at V and 4 bases at J, with 14 bases between. Germline V CDR1 and CDR2: KGHDR, SFDVKD. The chain's CDR3 is CATSDLPGLKGETQYF. DNA of the CDR3: TGTGCCACCAGTGATTTGCCCGGACTAAAAGGAGAGACCCAGTACTTC.

This clonotype came up a few times. The gene calls are TRBV20-1 and TRBJ1-2; 8 nucleotides match TRBD1. From germline, CDR1 is DFQATT and CDR2 SNEGSKA (reference sequence). Germline trimming cut 3 bases from V and 2 bases from J; bases unmatched to any gene: 2. This CDR3 is 13 amino acids long. Here the CDR3 DNA reads TGCAGTGCTAGGACAGGGGTCAACTATGGCTACACCTTC. Translation: CSARTGVNYGYTF.

This clonotype showed up just a few times. V gene TRBV6-5 combines with J gene TRBJ1-5, with D tentatively TRBD1 (5 bases). The CDR3 runs 14 residues. V dropped 2 bases and J dropped 5 bases, with 10 bases sitting between them. CDR1 is MNHEY and CDR2 is SVGAGI in the germline V gene. CDR3 loop: CASSYRWGDQPQHF. The CDR3 DNA is TGTGCCAGCAGTTACCGATGGGGGGATCAGCCCCAGCATTTT.

The gene calls are TRBV6-6 and TRBJ1-4; perhaps TRBD1 as D (5 bases). The V end was cut by 2 bases, the J end by 4 bases, with 11 bases between. The CDR3 is made up of 15 amino acids. Germline lookup yields CDR1 MNHNY and CDR2 SVGAGI (reference sequence). The CDR3 DNA is TGTGCCAGCAGTTACGAGGGGCTGAGTAATGAAAAACTGTTTTTT. This sequence encodes CASSYEGLSNEKLFF.

This clonotype was counted only a few times. This chain joins TRBV20-1 and TRBJ2-1; D assignment may be TRBD1 or TRBD2 (6 bases each). V was trimmed by 0 bases and J by 9 bases, leaving 27 bases between them. CDR1 and CDR2 (germline): DFQATT, SNEGSKA (reference sequence). The CDR3 loop spans 18 amino acids. The DNA of the CDR3 is TGCAGTGCTAGAGAAAAGATTCGGGGGCTACACCCCAGCGGTGAGCAGTTCTTC. Encoded protein: CSAREKIRGLHPSGEQFF.

This clonotype was observed a few times. The chain links TRBV28 to TRBJ1-6; D gene unclear. The CDR3 has 14 amino acids. Germline V gives CDR1 MDHEN, CDR2 SYDVKM. V was trimmed by 5 bases and J by 3 bases, leaving 8 bases between them. CDR3 sequence: CASSVPGYNSPLHF. The CDR3 DNA follows: TGTGCCAGCAGTGTTCCAGGCTATAATTCACCCCTCCACTTT.

This chain connects TRBV28 to TRBJ1-2, with D possibly TRBD1 on 5 matching bases. Trimming left V 8 bases short and J 4 bases short, with 14 bases between. The CDR3 is 13 residues long. From germline, CDR1 is MDHEN and CDR2 SYDVKM. The CDR3 DNA follows: TGTGCCAGCTGCCCGTCAGGGACCTATGGCTACACCTTC. Translating gives CASCPSGTYGYTF.

DNA of the CDR3: TGTGCCAGCAGTCCCAACTCAGGGGGCGGGATTGGTGGCTACACCTTC. Protein sequence: CASSPNSGGGIGGYTF. This chain links TRBV12-3 or TRBV12-4 with TRBJ1-2; 8 bases agree with TRBD1. The CDR3 is made up of 16 amino acids. Losses at the gene ends were 5 bases for V and 7 bases for J; bases not matched to a gene: 15.

This clonotype was detected only once. The CDR3: CASSLYSGPNEQFF. CDR3 in DNA: TGTGCCAGCTCACTGTATTCAGGGCCCAATGAGCAGTTCTTC. This chain uses TRBV18 with TRBJ2-1; a weak D match, TRBD1 (5 bases). Germline V gene lookup returns CDR1 KGHSH and CDR2 LQKENI. The CDR3 spans 14 residues. Between the trimmed V and J ends, which lost 4 bases and 6 bases, there was a span of 13 bases.

The rearrangement links TRBV20-1 to TRBJ2-1; 8 bases are shared with TRBD2. This CDR3 has 14 amino acids. The germline gives CDR1 DFQATT, CDR2 SNEGSKA (reference sequence). With V trimmed by 6 bases and J by 7 bases, 11 bases remained unmatched. CDR3 protein: CSAPAGELRNEQFF. DNA of the CDR3: TGCAGTGCCCCAGCGGGAGAGCTCCGAAATGAGCAGTTCTTC.

The rearrangement joins TRBV3-1 to TRBJ2-7; 10 bases are shared with TRBD2. J lost 1 base, V lost 5 bases, and 14 bases had no gene match. This CDR3 has 18 amino acids. CDR1 LGHDT and CDR2 YNNKEL come from the germline V gene (reference sequence). The CDR3 is CASSEGLAALRGSYEQYF. The CDR3 DNA reads as TGTGCCAGCAGCGAAGGACTAGCGGCGCTGCGGGGGTCCTACGAGCAGTACTTC.

The V gene is TRBV10-2, the J gene TRBJ1-5; a weak D match, TRBD1 (5 bases). The V end lost 4 bases, the J end lost 6 bases, and 13 bases lay between the germline ends. CDR3 length: 14 residues. CDR1 and CDR2 (germline): WSHSY, SAAADI. CDR3 bases: TGCGCCAGCAGTGGGCAGGGTCGTGTTCAGCCCCAGCATTTT. Encoded protein: CASSGQGRVQPQHF.

The table lists this clonotype with a few counts. V usage is TRBV9 and J usage is TRBJ2-5; the match to TRBD2 covers 9 bases. Germline CDR1 reads SGDLS; CDR2 reads YYNGEE. V lost 3 bases, J lost 5 bases, and 8 bases stayed unmatched. This CDR3 contains 15 residues. CDR3 protein: CASSAGLARVETQYF. The CDR3 DNA sequence: TGTGCCAGCAGCGCGGGACTAGCTCGTGTCGAGACCCAGTACTTC.

On this clonotype itself: One base away lies a much larger clone, so this may be a sequencing read error. The DNA for the CDR3 is TGCAGTCCCAGGCGCATGGAGACCCAGTTCTTC. Translation gives CSPRRMETQFF. The chain links TRBV20-1 to TRBJ2-1; D remains ambiguous. Trimming took off 8 bases at V and 13 bases at J, with 18 bases between the two ends. Germline CDR1 reads DFQATT; CDR2 reads SNEGSKA (reference sequence). This CDR3 spans 11 amino acids.

The chain has TRBV6-1 and TRBJ1-5, with D tentatively TRBD1 (5 bases). The CDR3 consists of 15 residues. The germline V gene has CDR1 MNHNS and CDR2 SASEGT. Deletions cut 0 bases from V and 3 bases from J, with 9 bases between. CDR3 sequence (DNA): TGTGCCAGCAGTGAAGCGGGGGGGTCCAATCAGCCCCAGCATTTT. This sequence encodes CASSEAGGSNQPQHF.

This chain connects TRBV13 to TRBJ2-2; 10 bases agree with TRBD2. Germline V gene data show CDR1 as PRHDT and CDR2 as FYEKMQ (reference sequence). The ends lost 3 bases at V and 7 bases at J; junction bases unmatched: 8. CDR3 length: 16 amino acids. In DNA form, the CDR3 reads TGTGCCAGCAGCTTCTTCCCTAGCGGGAGTTTCGGGGAGCTGTTTTTT. It yields the protein CASSFFPSGSFGELFF.

V and J are TRBV6-1 and TRBJ2-3; 7 bases are shared with TRBD1. V shed 9 bases and J 2 bases; nucleotides not matched to a gene: 8. This CDR3 is 14 amino acids long. The V gene's germline CDR1 is MNHNS and CDR2 SASEGT. CDR3 amino acids: CASTEDRFTDTQYF. CDR3 sequence (DNA): TGTGCCAGTACCGAGGACAGGTTCACAGATACGCAGTATTTT.

The rearrangement links TRBV6-2 or TRBV6-3 to TRBJ2-2; 10 positions agree with TRBD1. Losses at the gene ends were 5 bases for V and 2 bases for J; bases not matched to a gene: 5. The germline V gene encodes CDR1 MNHEY and CDR2 SVGEGT. CDR3 length: 16 amino acids. The CDR3 bases are TGTGCCAGCAGTGGGACAGGGGCAAGAAACACCGGGGAGCTGTTTTTT. The encoded protein is CASSGTGARNTGELFF.

This chain joins TRBV12-3 or TRBV12-4 and TRBJ2-5, with 8 bases matching TRBD2. Judging by the DNA end, TRBJ2-7 fits better; the J call may be wrong. The CDR3 consists of 15 residues. The CDR3 sequence is CASSVPSGRRGEQYF. The DNA for the CDR3 is TGTGCCAGCAGTGTCCCGAGCGGGAGACGGGGCGAGCAGTACTTC.

This clonotype was seen a handful of times. The chain joins TRBV20-1 to TRBJ1-2; 10 nucleotides match TRBD1. The CDR3 totals 15 residues. CDR1 DFQATT and CDR2 SNEGSKA come from the germline V gene (reference sequence). V lost 3 bases to trimming and J lost 4 bases; unmatched junction nucleotides: 8. The CDR3 reads CSASPGTGEIYGYTF. CDR3 DNA sequence: TGCAGTGCTAGTCCCGGGACAGGGGAGATCTATGGCTACACCTTC.

The rearrangement uses TRBV6-5 and TRBJ2-3; either TRBD1 or TRBD2 may fit D (6 bases each). The germline gives CDR1 MNHEY, CDR2 SVGAGI. CDR3 length: 16 residues. The V end was cut by 2 bases, the J end by 5 bases, with 17 bases between. The CDR3 spells CASSYRAQGRGDTQYF. As DNA, the CDR3 is TGTGCCAGCAGTTACCGAGCGCAGGGGCGGGGAGATACGCAGTATTTT.

The chain combines TRBV20-1 with TRBJ2-4, with TRBD1 matching 7 bases. The closer fit of TRBJ2-7 to the DNA end suggests the J call may be wrong. The germline V gene encodes CDR1 DFQATT and CDR2 SNEGSKA (reference sequence). This CDR3 is built from 13 residues. The CDR3 bases are TGCAGTGCTAGGGGTGCAGGGGGTGACGAGCAGTACTTC. It codes for CSARGAGGDEQYF.

The gene calls are TRBV5-6 and TRBJ2-7; TRBD1 matches at 7 bases. The V and J ends lost 5 bases and 0 bases, in that order; junction bases with no gene match: 8. The germline V gene has CDR1 SGHDT and CDR2 YYEEEE. The CDR3 totals 15 residues. Written as DNA, the CDR3 is TGTGCCAGCAGGCTGAACAGGGACAGCTCCTACGAGCAGTACTTC. Translation: CASRLNRDSSYEQYF.

This clonotype was observed a handful of times. The chain links TRBV4-2 to TRBJ2-7; a possible D gene is TRBD2 (6 bases). The CDR3 extends over 16 amino acids. V was clipped by 4 bases and J by 2 bases, with 18 bases between them. Germline V gene data show CDR1 as LGHNA and CDR2 as YNFKEQ. The CDR3 DNA is TGTGCCAGCAGCCCGCCGGCCGGGGGTGATACCTACGAGCAGTACTTC. This encodes CASSPPAGGDTYEQYF.